Shown below are 19 T cell receptor beta chains from a single sample sequenced in a study of blood T cell repertoires in COVID-19. Measured with immunoSEQ multiplex PCR; TCRdb has only the in-frame clones, and not every one. The repertoire has around 190,000 clones, approximately 90% of them found once; the top ten carry approximately 4.5%. Sequencing used peripheral blood. All receptors come from a human donor in a cohort sampled during active COVID-19.

The gene calls are TRBV5-4 and TRBJ2-3, with 7 bases aligning to TRBD1. CDR1 SGHNT and CDR2 YYREEE come from the germline V gene (reference sequence). Trimming at V came to 2 bases and at J to 1 base, leaving 4 bases not matched to a gene. The CDR3 loop spans 15 amino acids. The CDR3 DNA follows: TGTGCCAGCAGCTTACCGGGACAGCGCACAGATACGCAGTATTTT. Its protein is CASSLPGQRTDTQYF.

In its sample, this clone was seen once. This chain links TRBV9 with TRBJ2-3, with TRBD2 as a possible D gene (6 bases). CDR1 and CDR2 from the germline V gene are SGDLS and YYNGEE. Trimming removed 3 bases at V and 0 bases at J, with 14 bases between. CDR3 length: 16 residues. The CDR3 loop is CASSGTLGTSTDTQYF. CDR3 DNA sequence: TGTGCCAGCAGCGGGACACTAGGGACTAGCACAGATACGCAGTATTTT.

The rearrangement uses TRBV6-5 and TRBJ2-7; 9 nucleotides align to TRBD1. J was trimmed by 3 bases and V by 7 bases; bases with no gene match: 10. Germline CDR1 is MNHEY and CDR2 is SVGAGI. The CDR3 covers 15 residues. CDR3 DNA: TGTGCCAGCATCAAGGGGGGACAGGGTAGCTACGAGCAGTACTTC. Protein product: CASIKGGQGSYEQYF.

The genes are TRBV29-1 and TRBJ1-3; D not resolved. V dropped 7 bases and J dropped 0 bases, with 13 bases sitting between them. This CDR3 spans 14 amino acids. Germline CDR1 and CDR2: SQVTM and ANQGSEA. The DNA for the CDR3 is TGCAGCGCCGCCAACCCGGGCTCTGGAAACACCATATATTTT. Translating it yields CSAANPGSGNTIYF. Variable domain in full (rest from reference TRBV29-1 and TRBJ1-3): SAVISQKPSRDICQRGTSLTIQCQVDSQVTMMFWYRQQPGQSLTLIATANQGSEATYESGFVIDKFPISRPNLTFSTLTVSNMSPEDSSIYLCSAANPGSGNTIYFGEGSWLTVV.

Here the CDR3 DNA reads TGTGCCAGCGCCCCGTCGGCGGGGGGGTACGAGCAGTACTTC. Translated: CASAPSAGGYEQYF. The chain has TRBV7-2 and TRBJ2-7; 9 nucleotides align to TRBD2. This CDR3 contains 14 residues. V lost 8 bases and J lost 4; bases outside the gene matches: 9. Germline V lookup: CDR1 SGHTA, CDR2 FQGNSA.

As concerns this clone: Other DNA sequences of this sample code for an identical CDR3. This sequence joins TRBV11-2 and TRBJ2-7; 10 nucleotides line up with TRBD2. Germline V gene data show CDR1 as SGHAT and CDR2 as FQNNGV. The J segment lost 6 bases and the V segment lost 1 base, leaving 0 bases of the junction unmatched. This CDR3 is built from 13 residues. The CDR3 sequence is CASSLGLAGEQYF. The CDR3 coding sequence is TGTGCCAGCAGCTTAGGACTAGCGGGCGAGCAGTACTTC.

The chain is built from TRBV2 and TRBJ1-1; D uncertain. This CDR3 is built from 12 residues. CDR1 is SNHLY, CDR2 FYNNEI, per germline. The V end lost 7 bases, the J end lost 4 bases, and 10 bases lay between the germline ends. The CDR3: CASTGGSTEAFF. CDR3 DNA: TGTGCCAGCACTGGAGGGAGCACTGAAGCTTTCTTT.

The rearrangement links TRBV3-1 (or the pseudogene TRBV3-2) to TRBJ2-5; 12 bases are a match to TRBD2. The CDR3 has 16 amino acids. V gave up 0 bases and J gave up 2 bases; unmatched junction bases: 1. Germline CDR1 and CDR2: LGHDT and YNNKEL (reference sequence). The CDR3 DNA is TGTGCCAGCAGCCAAGATGGACTAGCGGGGCAAGAGACCCAGTACTTC. Protein product: CASSQDGLAGQETQYF.

This chain uses TRBV11-2 with TRBJ1-5; D is perhaps TRBD1 (5 bases). V was cut by 0 bases and J by 4 bases, with 7 bases left in between. The CDR3 has 14 residues. Germline V gene sequence: CDR1 SGHAT, CDR2 FQNNGV. This CDR3 reads CASSLDPGNQPQHF. CDR3 bases: TGTGCCAGCAGCTTAGACCCAGGGAATCAGCCCCAGCATTTT.

The chain links TRBV19 to TRBJ2-6; 10 positions match TRBD1. This CDR3 is built from 19 residues. Trimming removed 8 bases from V and 0 bases from J; junction bases left unmatched: 13. The V gene's germline CDR1 is LNHDA and CDR2 SQIVND (reference sequence). The CDR3 DNA is TGTGCCAGTGAATACTATCCTAGGACAGGGGGCTCTGGGGCCAACGTCCTGACTTTC. Encoded protein: CASEYYPRTGGSGANVLTF.

Comments on this clone: The junction shows a germline mismatch at one end, possibly a read error. The chain recombines TRBV3-1 (or the pseudogene TRBV3-2) with TRBJ2-2; 8 bases fit TRBD1. The CDR3 has 13 amino acids. CDR1 and CDR2 (germline): LGHDT, YNNKEL (reference sequence). The DNA for the CDR3 is TGTGCCAGCACCCAACAGGGGGCCGGGGAGCTGTTTTTT. Protein: CASTQQGAGELFF.

V usage is TRBV30 and J usage is TRBJ1-4, with 9 nucleotides matching TRBD1. V lost 7 bases and J lost 6; bases outside the gene matches: 6. Germline V lookup: CDR1 GTSNPN, CDR2 SVGIG (reference sequence). The CDR3 contains 13 residues. The CDR3 nucleotides are TGTGCCTCTAACAGGGGGCCGTATGAAAAACTGTTTTTT. Amino acids: CASNRGPYEKLFF.

In DNA form, the CDR3 reads TGTGCCAGCAGTCCGCTCGGATGGCGCGCCGAGGGGGCTTACAATGAGCAGTTCTTC. This translates into CASSPLGWRAEGAYNEQFF. The chain recombines TRBV28 with TRBJ2-1, with 7 bases identical to TRBD1. Germline CDR1 reads MDHEN; CDR2 reads SYDVKM. With V trimmed by 5 bases and J by 4 bases, 20 bases remained unmatched. The CDR3 is 19 amino acids.

This clone was recorded only once. The rearrangement joins TRBV9 to TRBJ2-7; 7 nucleotides line up with TRBD1. CDR3 length: 14 residues. Trimming cost V 0 bases and J 7 bases; bases outside gene matches: 7. Germline CDR1 SGDLS, CDR2 YYNGEE. CDR3 nucleotide sequence: TGTGCCAGCAGCGTAGGACAGGGCTCGTTTGAGCAGTACTTC. This gives the protein CASSVGQGSFEQYF.

The chain uses TRBV18 and TRBJ2-2; 8 nucleotides line up with TRBD2. The CDR3 is 16 amino acids. Germline CDR1 reads KGHSH; CDR2 reads LQKENI. V gave up 1 base and J gave up 0 bases; unmatched junction bases: 1. CDR3 protein: CASSPLAGTNTGELFF. For the CDR3, the DNA is TGTGCCAGCTCACCACTAGCGGGGACGAACACCGGGGAGCTGTTTTTT.

This chain links TRBV19 with TRBJ1-2, with D uncertain. Germline V gene lookup returns CDR1 LNHDA and CDR2 SQIVND (reference sequence). Trimming stripped 2 bases from V and 1 base from J, with 11 bases between. This CDR3 is 15 amino acids long. The CDR3 protein is CASSIMPQNNYGYTF. Here the CDR3 DNA reads TGTGCCAGTAGTATAATGCCGCAGAATAACTATGGCTACACCTTC.

The CDR3 loop reads CASTGLNTEAFF. DNA of the CDR3: TGTGCCAGTACAGGGCTGAACACTGAAGCTTTCTTT. The V call is TRBV28, the J call TRBJ1-1; D might be TRBD1 (6 bases). The CDR3 sequence is 12 residues long. With 9 bases removed from V and 0 bases from J, the gap between germline ends came to 8 bases. Per germline, CDR1 MDHEN and CDR2 SYDVKM.

This clone was detected only a few times. The CDR3 DNA reads as TGTGCCAGCAGTGAAGAGACAGGAATCAATGAAAAACTGTTTTTT. Translation: CASSEETGINEKLFF. V is TRBV2 and J is TRBJ1-4, with D maybe TRBD1 (6 bases). The germline V gene has CDR1 SNHLY and CDR2 FYNNEI. This CDR3 has 15 residues. The V end lost 1 base, the J end lost 5 bases, and 11 bases lay between the germline ends. Supplemented by reference TRBV2 and TRBJ1-4, the full variable domain reads EPEVTQTPSHQVTQMGQEVILRCVPISNHLYFYWYRQILGQKVEFLVSFYNNEISEKSEIFDDQFSVERPDGSNFTLKIRSTKLEDSAMYFCASSEETGINEKLFFGSGTQLSVL.

This rearrangement joins TRBV11-3 to TRBJ2-3; 8 nucleotides match TRBD2. V shed 8 bases, J shed 2 bases, and the junction held 6 bases outside the gene matches. The CDR3 has 14 residues. Germline V lookup: CDR1 SGHNT, CDR2 YENEEA. Here the CDR3 reads CASSAGGDTDTQYF. CDR3 DNA: TGTGCCAGCTCGGCGGGGGGCGACACAGATACGCAGTATTTT. The variable domain in full, completed from reference TRBV11-3 and TRBJ2-3, reads EAGVVQSPRYKIIEKKQPVAFWCNPISGHNTLYWYLQNLGQGPELLIRYENEEAVDDSQLPKDRFSAERLKGVDSTLKIQPAELGDSAVYLCASSAGGDTDTQYFGPGTRLTVL.